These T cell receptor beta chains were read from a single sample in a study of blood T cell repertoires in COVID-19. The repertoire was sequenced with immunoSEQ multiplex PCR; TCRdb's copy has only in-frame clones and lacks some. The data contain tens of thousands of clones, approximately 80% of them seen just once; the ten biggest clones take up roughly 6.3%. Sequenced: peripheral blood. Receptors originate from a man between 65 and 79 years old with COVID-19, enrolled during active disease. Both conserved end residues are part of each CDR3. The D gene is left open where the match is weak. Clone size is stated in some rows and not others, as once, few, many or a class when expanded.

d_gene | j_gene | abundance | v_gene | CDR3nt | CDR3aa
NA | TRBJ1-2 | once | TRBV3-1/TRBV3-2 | TGTGCCAGCAGCCAAGATCTGAGGGGGGGGTACTTGTATGGCTACACCTTC | CASSQDLRGGYLYGYTF
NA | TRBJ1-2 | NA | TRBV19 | TGTGCCAGTAGGGATGGACAGCACTATGGCTACACCTTC | CASRDGQHYGYTF
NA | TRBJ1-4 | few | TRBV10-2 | TGCGCCACCAGCGTGGGGGGTGAAAAACTGTTTTTT | CATSVGGEKLFF
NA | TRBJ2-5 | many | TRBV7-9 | TGTGCCAGCAGCTTTCGGACACCATTTACGGAGACCCAGTACTTC | CASSFRTPFTETQYF
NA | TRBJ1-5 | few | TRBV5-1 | TGCGCCAGCAGCTCCGAGGGGGGGACCAATCAGCCCCAGCATTTT | CASSSEGGTNQPQHF
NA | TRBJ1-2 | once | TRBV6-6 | TGTGCCAGCAGGTCCTTCGATGGCTACACCTTC | CASRSFDGYTF
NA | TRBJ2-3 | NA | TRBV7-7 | TGTGCTAGCAGCTTGCAGGGTAGGAACACAGATACGCAGTATTTT | CASSLQGRNTDTQYF
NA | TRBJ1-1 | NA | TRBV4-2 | TGTGCCAGCAGCCTTTCTAGGAACACTGAAGCTTTCTTT | CASSLSRNTEAFF
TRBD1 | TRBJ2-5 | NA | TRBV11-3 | TGTGCCAGCAAGCTCGAGTCGGACAGGGGGACCCAGTACTTC | CASKLESDRGTQYF
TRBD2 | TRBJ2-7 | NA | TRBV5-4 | TGTGCCAGCAGCTTGGTCGGGGTACTAGCGGGAGGGCTTTCAGCGGAGCAGTACTTC | CASSLVGVLAGGLSAEQYF
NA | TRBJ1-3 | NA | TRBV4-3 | TGCGCCAGCAACGAGCAGTGGAGCTCTGGAAACACCATATATTTT | CASNEQWSSGNTIYF
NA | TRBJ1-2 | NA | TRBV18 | TGTGCCAGCTCACCGCAGGAACTCAACTATGGCTACACCTTC | CASSPQELNYGYTF
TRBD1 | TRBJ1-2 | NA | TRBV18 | TGTGCCAGCTCGAGGGACAGTACTAACTATGGCTACACCTTC | CASSRDSTNYGYTF
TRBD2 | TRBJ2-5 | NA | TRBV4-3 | TGCGCCAGCAGCCAACATGGGGGGGAAGAGACCCAGTACTTC | CASSQHGGEETQYF
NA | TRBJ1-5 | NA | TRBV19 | TGTGCCAGTAGTATAGTCGGGGGGCTGAGGCCCCAGCATTTT | CASSIVGGLRPQHF
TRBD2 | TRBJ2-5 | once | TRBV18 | TGTGCCAGCTCACCGACTAGCGGGAGAGAAGAGACCCAGTACTTC | CASSPTSGREETQYF
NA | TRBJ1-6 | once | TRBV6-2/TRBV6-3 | TGTGCCAGCAGTGACAGTTTTAATTCACCCCTCCACTTT | CASSDSFNSPLHF
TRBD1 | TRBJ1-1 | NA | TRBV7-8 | TGTGCCAGCAGCTTAGAAAGGGGGCAGGGCACTGAAGCTTTCTTT | CASSLERGQGTEAFF
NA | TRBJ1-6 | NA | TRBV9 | TGTGCCAGCAGCGTAGCCCCCGATTCACCCCTCCACTTT | CASSVAPDSPLHF
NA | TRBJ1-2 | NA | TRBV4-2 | TGTGCCAGCAGTTCGGAGGTCGGCTACACCTTC | CASSSEVGYTF
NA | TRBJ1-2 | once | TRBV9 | TGTGCCAGCAGCGTAGACGACAATTTAAACTATGGCTACACCTTC | CASSVDDNLNYGYTF
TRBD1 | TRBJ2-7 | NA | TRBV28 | TGTGCCAGCAGTACCTTGACAGGGAACTACGAGCAGTACTTC | CASSTLTGNYEQYF
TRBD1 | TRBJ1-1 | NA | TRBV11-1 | TGTGCCAGCAGTCGATACGGGACAGGGTTCACTGAAGCTTTCTTT | CASSRYGTGFTEAFF
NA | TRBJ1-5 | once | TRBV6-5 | TGTGCCAGCAGTTACTCGTGGAGGGGCGGTCAGCCCCAGCATTTT | CASSYSWRGGQPQHF
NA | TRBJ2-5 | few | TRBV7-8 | TGTGCCAGCAGCTTAGCGCTGGGGAGGGAGACCCAGTACTTC | CASSLALGRETQYF
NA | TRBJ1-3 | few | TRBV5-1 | TGCGCCAGCAGCTTGTCTGGGGGCACTGGAAACACCATATATTTT | CASSLSGGTGNTIYF
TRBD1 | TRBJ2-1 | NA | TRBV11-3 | TGTGCCAGCAGCTTTGAACAGGGGGCCCGTCTGGGGCAGTTCTTC | CASSFEQGARLGQFF
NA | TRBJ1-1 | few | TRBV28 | TGTGCCAGCAGTTGGACAACCTTAAGGAACACTGAAGCTTTCTTT | CASSWTTLRNTEAFF
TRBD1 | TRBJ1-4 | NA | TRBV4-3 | TGCGCCAGCAGCCAAGACCCACGACAGGGGATTGGGGAAAAACTGTTTTTT | CASSQDPRQGIGEKLFF
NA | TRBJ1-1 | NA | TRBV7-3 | TGTGCCAGCAGCCAACACGGGGACACTGAAGCTTTCTTT | CASSQHGDTEAFF
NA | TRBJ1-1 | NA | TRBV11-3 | TGTGCCAGCAGCTTACAGGGCCTTGGGACTGAAGCTTTCTTT | CASSLQGLGTEAFF
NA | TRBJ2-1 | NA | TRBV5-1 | TGCGCCAGCAGCTTCCAACAGGGATCGGGTGAGCAGTTCTTC | CASSFQQGSGEQFF
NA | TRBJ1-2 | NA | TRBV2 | TGTGCCAGCAGTGTCGACTACTATGGCTACACCTTC | CASSVDYYGYTF
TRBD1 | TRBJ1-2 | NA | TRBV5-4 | TGTGCCAGCAGCAGAGGGACAGGTCGGGCTAACTATGGCTACACCTTC | CASSRGTGRANYGYTF
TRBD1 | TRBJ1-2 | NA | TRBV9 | TGTGCCAGCAGCTTAGGACAGGGGTTTGGTAATGGCTACACCTTC | CASSLGQGFGNGYTF
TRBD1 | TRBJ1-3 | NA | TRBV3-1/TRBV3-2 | TGTGCCAGCAGCCTATGGACAGGGGAGAACACCATATATTTT | CASSLWTGENTIYF
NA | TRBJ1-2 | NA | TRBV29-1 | TGCAGCGTTGCGCCGCAGGTTTCTGGCTACACCTTC | CSVAPQVSGYTF
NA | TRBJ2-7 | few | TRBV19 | TGTGCCAGTAGTGATACCGGTGTAACCTACGAGCAGTACTTC | CASSDTGVTYEQYF
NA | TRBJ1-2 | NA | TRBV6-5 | TGTGCCAGCAGTTACTCGGTCGGGGAGACTAACTATGGCTACACCTTC | CASSYSVGETNYGYTF
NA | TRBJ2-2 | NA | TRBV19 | TGTGCCAGTAGTATAGATCCCACTACCGGGGAGCTGTTTTTT | CASSIDPTTGELFF
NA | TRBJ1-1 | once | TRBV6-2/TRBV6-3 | TGTGCCAGCAGCACACAGATGAACACTGAAGCTTTCTTT | CASSTQMNTEAFF
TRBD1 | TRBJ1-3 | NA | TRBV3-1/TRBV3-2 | TGTGCCAGCAGCCGGGACAGTTCCTCTGGAAACACCATATATTTT | CASSRDSSSGNTIYF
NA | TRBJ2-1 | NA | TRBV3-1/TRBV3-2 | TGTGCCAGCAGCCAAGATGGGCGGGTTTGGGATGAGCAGTTCTTC | CASSQDGRVWDEQFF
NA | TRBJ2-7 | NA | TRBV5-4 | TGTGCCAGCAGCTTGGGACAGACTGGAGAGCAGTACTTC | CASSLGQTGEQYF
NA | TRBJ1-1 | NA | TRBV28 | TGTGCCAGCATCCCCGCAGGGGATTTGACTGAAGCTTTCTTT | CASIPAGDLTEAFF
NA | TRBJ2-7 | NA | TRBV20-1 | TGCAGTGCTAGTAAGCGGCCGGGATTCTCCTACGAGCAGTACTTC | CSASKRPGFSYEQYF
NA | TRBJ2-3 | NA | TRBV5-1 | TGCGCCAGCAGCTTGGCCCAGGCTACAGATACGCAGTATTTT | CASSLAQATDTQYF
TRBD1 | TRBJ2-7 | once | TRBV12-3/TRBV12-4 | TGTGCCAGCAGCGGGACAGGGGAGAACGAGCAGTACTTC | CASSGTGENEQYF
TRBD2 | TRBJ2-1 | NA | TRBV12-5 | TGTGCTAGCGCTGCCGGGACTACGAATGAGCAGTTCTTC | CASAAGTTNEQFF
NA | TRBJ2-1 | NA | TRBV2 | TGTGCCGCCCGGTCCTACAATGAGCAGTTCTTC | CAARSYNEQFF
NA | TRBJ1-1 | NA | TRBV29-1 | TGCAGCGTATCACCAGGGGACGGACGTGAAGCTTTCTTT | CSVSPGDGREAFF
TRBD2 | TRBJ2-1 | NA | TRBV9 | TGTGCCAGCAGCGAGACTAGCGGGGTCAATGAGCAGTTCTTC | CASSETSGVNEQFF
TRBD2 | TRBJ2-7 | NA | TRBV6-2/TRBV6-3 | TGTGCCAGCAGTTCGGGGACTAGCGGGAGGAACGAGCAGTACTTC | CASSSGTSGRNEQYF
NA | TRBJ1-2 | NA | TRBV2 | TGTGCCAGCGAACAGGGAACTAACTATGGCTACACCTTC | CASEQGTNYGYTF
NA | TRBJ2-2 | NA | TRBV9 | TGTGCCAGCAGCGTAGGAATAACCAGGGAATACACCGGGGAGCTGTTTTTT | CASSVGITREYTGELFF